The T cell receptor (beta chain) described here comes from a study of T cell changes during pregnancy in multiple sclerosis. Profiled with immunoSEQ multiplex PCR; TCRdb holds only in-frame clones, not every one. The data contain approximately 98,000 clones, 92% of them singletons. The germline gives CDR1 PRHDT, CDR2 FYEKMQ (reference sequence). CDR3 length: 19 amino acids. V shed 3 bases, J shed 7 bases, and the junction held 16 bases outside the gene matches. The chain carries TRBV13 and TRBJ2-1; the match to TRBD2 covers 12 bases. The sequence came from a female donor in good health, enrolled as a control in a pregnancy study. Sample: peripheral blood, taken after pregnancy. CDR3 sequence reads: CASSLPLAGGLGGLNEQFF. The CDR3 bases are TGTGCCAGCAGCTTGCCGCTAGCGGGGGGGCTAGGAGGGTTAAATGAGCAGTTCTTC.